This passage covers 29 T cell receptor beta chains from one sample sequenced in a study of blood T cells in healthy people across ages. A sample-barcoded 5' primer and a J-beta primer mix were used in a second PCR of roughly 7 to 11 cycles. TCRdb re-called the 5' RACE reads with MiXCR, one entry per CDR3 protein. In the table there are around 2 million distinct CDR3 sequences, about two fifths of which are singletons. The sample consisted of blood. Receptor source: a human donor in good health.

This clonotype was observed once. This chain connects TRBV18 to TRBJ1-1; D call uncertain. Germline V gene sequence: CDR1 KGHSH, CDR2 LQKENI. V was clipped by 3 bases and J by 1 base, with 15 bases between them. The CDR3 sequence is 16 residues long. CDR3 sequence reads: CASSPVFALTNTEAFF. In DNA, the CDR3 is TGTGCCAGCTCACCGGTCTTCGCCTTAACGAACACTGAAGCTTTCTTT.

This rearrangement joins TRBV7-2 to TRBJ2-1, with D uncertain. The V and J ends lost 3 bases and 9 bases respectively, with 15 bases between them. CDR3 length: 14 residues. Germline V gives CDR1 SGHTA, CDR2 FQGNSA. CDR3 in DNA: TGTGCCAGCAGCTTGGAGTTCGACTCGGGTGAGCAGTTCTTC. It yields the protein CASSLEFDSGEQFF.

A remark on this clonotype: At one end the junction does not follow the germline gene, possibly because of a read error. This chain uses TRBV12-3 or TRBV12-4 with TRBJ2-3, with a tentative D call TRBD2 (5 bases). CDR3 size: 15 residues. Here the CDR3 reads CASSPNTVSADAQYF. The CDR3 DNA reads TGTGCCAGCAGCCCAAACACAGTTAGCGCAGATGCGCAGTATTTT.

The chain has TRBV28 and TRBJ1-6, with TRBD1 as a possible D gene (6 bases). The CDR3 contains 10 residues. Looked up from germline, CDR1 is MDHEN and CDR2 is SYDVKM. Trimming stripped 11 bases from V and 11 bases from J, with 10 bases between. The CDR3 DNA follows: TGTGCCTCCGGGACAACACCCCTCCACTTT. Its protein product is CASGTTPLHF.

This clonotype has more than one count but fewer than ten. The V and J genes are TRBV7-9 and TRBJ1-4; D may be TRBD1 (5 bases). CDR3 size: 16 residues. Trimming stripped 3 bases from V and 4 bases from J, with 15 bases between. Germline values: CDR1 SEHNR, CDR2 FQNEAQ (reference sequence). CDR3: CASSFETVDLNEKLFF. The CDR3 DNA follows: TGTGCCAGCAGCTTTGAGACAGTCGATCTTAATGAAAAACTGTTTTTT.

The chain couples TRBV19 to TRBJ1-5, with D possibly TRBD1 on 5 matching bases. The CDR3 spans 14 residues. Germline V gene sequence: CDR1 LNHDA, CDR2 SQIVND (reference sequence). V was cut by 2 bases and J by 6 bases, with 11 bases left in between. This CDR3 is CASSILGVSQPQHF. CDR3 in DNA: TGTGCCAGTAGTATATTGGGGGTCTCTCAGCCCCAGCATTTT.

This clonotype has a single count. The chain is built from TRBV29-1 and TRBJ2-2; TRBD1 aligns across 8 bases. The CDR3 contains 17 residues. CDR1 SQVTM and CDR2 ANQGSEA come from the germline V gene. V dropped 1 base and J dropped 1; count of bases not matched to a gene: 8. In DNA form, the CDR3 reads TGCAGCGTTGAAGCTATGACAGGGGCGATGAACACCGGGGAGCTGTTTTTT. Translation gives CSVEAMTGAMNTGELFF.

The V and J genes are TRBV5-8 and TRBJ1-5; D gene ambiguous. The V gene's germline CDR1 is SGHTS and CDR2 YDEGEE. V shed 2 bases and J shed 9 bases, with 9 bases lying between them. CDR3 length equals 12 residues. The CDR3 loop reads CASSLIKRPQHF. CDR3 in DNA: TGTGCCAGCAGCTTAATCAAAAGGCCCCAGCATTTT.

The rearrangement joins TRBV27 to TRBJ1-1, with 10 bases fitting TRBD1. The CDR3 spans 16 residues. Trimming removed 5 bases from V and 4 bases from J; junction bases left unmatched: 10. Germline V gives CDR1 MNHEY, CDR2 SMNVEV (reference sequence). The CDR3 DNA sequence: TGTGCCAGCAGTCTCCGACAGGGGGCCTATGGCACTGAAGCTTTCTTT. Protein product: CASSLRQGAYGTEAFF.

This clonotype has a handful of counts. V is TRBV20-1 and J is TRBJ1-2, with 7 positions matching TRBD1. CDR1 and CDR2 from the germline V gene are DFQATT and SNEGSKA (reference sequence). Trimming removed 8 bases from V and 7 bases from J; junction bases left unmatched: 16. The CDR3 is made up of 14 amino acids. The CDR3 here is CSPRRGSGGGGYTF. CDR3 coding DNA: TGCAGTCCTCGCCGGGGGTCAGGGGGTGGTGGCTACACCTTC.

A remark on this clonotype: At one boundary the junction diverges from the germline segment, which might be a read error. The chain joins TRBV28 to TRBJ2-1; 12 positions agree with TRBD2. The length of the CDR3 is 20 residues. Germline values: CDR1 MDHEN, CDR2 SYDVKM. The CDR3 coding sequence is TGTGTCAGCAGTTTATGGGCACAGGCACTAGCGGGGGGAACCTACAATGAGCAGTTCTTC. Translating it yields CVSSLWAQALAGGTYNEQFF.

This clonotype has only a few counts. The rearrangement uses TRBV5-1 and TRBJ2-7; D is uncertain. Trimming removed 0 bases at V and 3 bases at J, with 10 bases between. There are 14 residues in the CDR3. Per the germline V gene, CDR1 is SGHRS and CDR2 is YFSETQ. CDR3 in DNA: TGCGCCAGCAGCTTGGCAAAAGGGAACTACGAGCAGTACTTC. This gives the protein CASSLAKGNYEQYF.

This chain connects TRBV20-1 to TRBJ2-1; TRBD2 agrees at 9 bases. In germline, CDR1 is DFQATT, CDR2 SNEGSKA (reference sequence). V lost 0 bases to trimming and J lost 8 bases; unmatched junction nucleotides: 8. This CDR3 has 15 residues. The chain's CDR3 is CSARDVAGGSYEQFF. CDR3 DNA: TGCAGTGCTAGAGATGTGGCGGGGGGGAGTTATGAGCAGTTCTTC.

The rearrangement uses TRBV20-1 and TRBJ2-4, with D perhaps matching TRBD2 (5 bases). The J call is doubtful: the DNA matches TRBJ2-7 better. Germline-derived CDR1 and CDR2 are DFQATT and SNEGSKA (reference sequence). The CDR3 is 13 residues long. The CDR3 nucleotides are TGCAGTGCTCTTCGGACCGCCGGGGACGAGCAGTACTTC. It is translated as CSALRTAGDEQYF.

This clonotype was seen a handful of times. The gene calls are TRBV9 and TRBJ2-7; D could derive from TRBD1 or TRBD2 (5 bases each). Trimming left V 3 bases short and J 0 bases short, with 13 bases between. CDR1 SGDLS and CDR2 YYNGEE come from the germline V gene. CDR3 length equals 15 residues. CDR3 amino acids: CASSEGTGISYEQYF. In nucleotides, the CDR3 is TGTGCCAGCAGCGAGGGGACGGGAATCTCCTACGAGCAGTACTTC.

In this sample, this clonotype turned up a few times. This rearrangement joins TRBV2 to TRBJ1-4; D ambiguous. The CDR3 consists of 14 residues. V gave up 4 bases and J gave up 2 bases, with 8 bases separating them. CDR1 and CDR2 (germline): SNHLY, FYNNEI. This chain's CDR3 is CASSGWTTNEKLFF. The DNA of the CDR3 is TGTGCCAGCAGTGGTTGGACCACTAATGAAAAACTGTTTTTT.

This clonotype was observed a handful of times. This chain joins TRBV12-5 and TRBJ2-3; the D is unclear. This CDR3 spans 15 amino acids. Looked up from germline, CDR1 is LGHNT and CDR2 is FRNRAP. V was cut by 1 base and J by 0 bases, with 8 bases left in between. CDR3 amino acids: CASGLDLPSTDTQYF. The CDR3 DNA follows: TGTGCTAGTGGTTTGGACCTACCGAGCACAGATACGCAGTATTTT.

The J gene is TRBJ1-2, the V gene TRBV29-1, with D hard to call. The germline V gene encodes CDR1 SQVTM and CDR2 ANQGSEA. Between the trimmed V and J ends, which lost 7 bases and 4 bases, there was a span of 10 bases. The CDR3 is 11 amino acids. The CDR3 sequence: CSGTGVYGYTF. The DNA of the CDR3 is TGCAGCGGTACTGGCGTCTATGGCTACACCTTC.

This chain joins TRBV29-1 and TRBJ2-4; D gene unclear. The better agreement between TRBJ2-7 and the DNA end casts doubt on the J call. This CDR3 region has 13 residues. Germline-derived CDR1 and CDR2 are SQVTM and ANQGSEA. The CDR3 loop reads CSASEAMGCEQYF. CDR3 bases: TGCAGCGCCAGCGAAGCTATGGGCTGCGAGCAGTACTTC.

This chain uses TRBV7-9 with TRBJ1-2; 10 bases line up with TRBD1. Germline-derived CDR1 and CDR2 are SEHNR and FQNEAQ (reference sequence). V lost 3 bases to trimming and J lost 7 bases; unmatched junction nucleotides: 14. This CDR3 is built from 17 residues. The CDR3 nucleotides read TGTGCCAGCAGCTTCAAGAACCCCGGGACAGGGGATCGTGGCTACACCTTC. Amino acid sequence: CASSFKNPGTGDRGYTF.

The chain carries TRBV29-1 and TRBJ1-1; D is ambiguous. The CDR3 runs to 13 residues. V shed 4 bases and J shed 4 bases, with 13 bases lying between them. The germline gives CDR1 SQVTM, CDR2 ANQGSEA. The DNA of the CDR3 is TGCAGCGTTGGGCGGGGAAGGAGCACTGAAGCTTTCTTT. Its protein product is CSVGRGRSTEAFF.

The CDR3, as DNA: TGTGCCAGCAGCTTAAGGGCCCTGTCAGGGGGCGATTCGGACGAGCAGTACTTC. Encoded protein: CASSLRALSGGDSDEQYF. This chain joins TRBV7-6 and TRBJ2-7, with 8 nucleotides matching TRBD1. The CDR3 has 18 residues. Germline CDR1 reads SGHVS; CDR2 reads FNYEAQ. Germline trimming cut 2 bases from V and 5 bases from J; bases unmatched to any gene: 17. The full variable domain, completed using reference TRBV7-6 and TRBJ2-7, is GAGVSQSPRYKVTKRGQDVALRCDPISGHVSLYWYRQALGQGPEFLTYFNYEAQQDKSGLPNDRFSAERPEGSISTLTIQRTEQRDSAMYRCASSLRALSGGDSDEQYFGPGTRLTVT.

The rearrangement joins TRBV7-2 to TRBJ2-7; TRBD1 matches 9 bases. The V and J ends lost 7 bases and 5 bases, in that order; junction bases with no gene match: 6. Germline CDR1 and CDR2: SGHTA and FQGNSA. This CDR3 has 13 residues. In nucleotides, the CDR3 is TGTGCCAGCACGCCCGGGACAGGGAACGAGCAGTACTTC. Residues: CASTPGTGNEQYF.

The chain joins TRBV28 to TRBJ2-1, with D unclear. Germline values: CDR1 MDHEN, CDR2 SYDVKM. The CDR3 runs to 15 residues. V lost 6 bases and J lost 7, with 19 bases in between. CDR3 sequence (DNA): TGTGCCAGCAGGCCAATAACTCGATTGCCTAATGAGCAGTTCTTC. This gives the protein CASRPITRLPNEQFF.

This chain uses TRBV7-2 with TRBJ1-1; no firm D call. Per germline, CDR1 SGHTA and CDR2 FQGNSA. V lost 2 bases and J lost 6, with 13 bases in between. This CDR3 region has 14 residues. The CDR3 region has the DNA TGTGCCAGCAGCTTAATTCTGGGAAGGGCTGAAGCTTTCTTT. Protein product: CASSLILGRAEAFF.

The chain carries TRBV20-1 and TRBJ1-2; no firm D call. Germline CDR1 reads DFQATT; CDR2 reads SNEGSKA (reference sequence). Trimming cost V 0 bases and J 2 bases, with 10 bases left between them. CDR3 length equals 14 residues. CDR3 nucleotides: TGCAGTGCTAGAGACCTTATATACAACTATGGCTACACCTTC. This sequence encodes CSARDLIYNYGYTF.

The gene calls are TRBV15 and TRBJ2-1; D possibly uses TRBD1 or TRBD2 (5 bases each). With 0 bases removed from V and 9 bases from J, the gap between germline ends came to 18 bases. The CDR3 covers 16 residues. Germline CDR1 LNHNV, CDR2 YYDKDF (reference sequence). The CDR3 DNA reads TGTGCCACCAGCAGAGAAAGGGACGTTGGCGGCGGTGAGCAGTTCTTC. It translates to CATSRERDVGGGEQFF.

The sample holds a few counts of this clonotype. An end of the junction differs from the germline gene, which may be a read error. The chain combines TRBV4-3 with TRBJ2-7; D possibly corresponds to TRBD2 (5 bases). The germline V gene encodes CDR1 LGHNA and CDR2 YSLEER. The CDR3 length is 14 residues. CDR3 nucleotide sequence: TGCGCCAGCAGCGCGCAAGAGGGCTCCTACGAGCGGTACTTC. It yields the protein CASSAQEGSYERYF.

The chain recombines TRBV28 with TRBJ2-5; tentatively, D is TRBD1 or TRBD2 (5 bases each). The germline CDR1 and CDR2 sequences are MDHEN and SYDVKM. The CDR3 consists of 14 residues. V was pared by 5 bases and J by 5 bases, with 15 bases between. The chain's CDR3 is CASSTLRGVETQYF. Here the CDR3 DNA reads TGTGCCAGCAGTACCCTACGAGGGGTTGAGACCCAGTACTTC.